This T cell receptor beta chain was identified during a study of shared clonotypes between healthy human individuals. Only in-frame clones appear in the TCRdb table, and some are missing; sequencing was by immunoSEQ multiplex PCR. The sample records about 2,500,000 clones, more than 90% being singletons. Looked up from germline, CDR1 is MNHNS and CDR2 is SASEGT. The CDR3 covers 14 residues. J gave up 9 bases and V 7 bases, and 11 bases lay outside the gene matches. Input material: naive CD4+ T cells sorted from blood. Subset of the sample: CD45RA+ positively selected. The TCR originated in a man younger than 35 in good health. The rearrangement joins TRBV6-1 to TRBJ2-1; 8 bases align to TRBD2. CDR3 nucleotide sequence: TGTGCCAGCAAGAGGGCGGGAGGAGTTCCTGAGCAGTTCTTC. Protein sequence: CASKRAGGVPEQFF.